These 18 T cell receptor beta chains share one sample of origin, sequenced in a study of blood T cell repertoires in COVID-19. Sequencing was performed with immunoSEQ multiplex PCR; in TCRdb, only in-frame clones are kept and a portion is missing. The repertoire holds roughly 670,000 clones, with 90% as singletons. Sequenced input: peripheral blood. The source is a young woman with acute or convalescent COVID-19.

The chain combines TRBV4-1 with TRBJ2-7; D is unresolved. The length of the CDR3 is 16 residues. V lost 1 base and J lost 0, with 13 bases in between. From germline, CDR1 is MGHRA and CDR2 YSYEKL. CDR3 in amino acids: CASSQGHQKSSYEQYF. DNA for the CDR3: TGCGCCAGCAGCCAAGGACATCAGAAGAGCTCCTACGAGCAGTACTTC.

The chain recombines TRBV1 with TRBJ2-2; the table's D call, TRBD2, has no DNA check behind it. TRBV1 is labeled a pseudogene. This CDR3 region has 19 residues. DNA of the CDR3: TGCACCAGCAGCCAAATGGGACTAGCGCGGAAAAGGGGCACCGGGGAGCTGTTTTTT. Amino acid sequence: CTSSQMGLARKRGTGELFF.

A word on this clone: Within the sample, other DNA sequences also encode this same CDR3. The chain links TRBV5-6 to TRBJ1-2; 9 nucleotides align to TRBD1. The germline gives CDR1 SGHDT, CDR2 YYEEEE. V was pared by 0 bases and J by 4 bases, with 1 base of the junction left unmatched. This CDR3 is built from 14 residues. DNA for the CDR3: TGTGCCAGCAGCTTGGGGACAGGGGCCTATGGCTACACCTTC. Protein product: CASSLGTGAYGYTF.

The J gene is TRBJ1-5, the V gene TRBV3-1 (or the pseudogene TRBV3-2); D is perhaps TRBD1 (5 bases). CDR1 is LGHDT and CDR2 is YNNKEL in the germline V gene (reference sequence). The CDR3 extends over 15 amino acids. V lost 3 bases to trimming and J lost 4 bases, with 13 bases between them. The CDR3 loop is CASSHPRGENQPQHF. The CDR3, as DNA: TGTGCCAGCAGCCATCCCCGGGGGGAGAATCAGCCCCAGCATTTT.

The rearrangement uses TRBV4-1 and TRBJ1-2; possibly TRBD1 for D (6 bases). This CDR3 spans 13 amino acids. Germline CDR1 MGHRA, CDR2 YSYEKL. The V end lost 4 bases, the J end lost 6 bases, and 12 bases lay between the germline ends. The CDR3, as DNA: TGCGCCAGCAGCCGATCAGGGGACGATGGCTACACCTTC. Translation: CASSRSGDDGYTF.

The chain links TRBV30 to TRBJ1-1; unclear D gene. The germline CDR1 and CDR2 sequences are GTSNPN and SVGIG (reference sequence). The CDR3 has 15 residues. V was shortened by 2 bases and J by 2 bases, with 15 bases between the two germline ends. The chain's CDR3 is CAWSNQERINTEAFF. For the CDR3, the DNA is TGTGCCTGGAGTAACCAGGAACGGATAAACACTGAAGCTTTCTTT.

The chain joins TRBV27 to TRBJ2-1, with 8 positions matching TRBD2. V was pared by 4 bases and J by 3 bases, with 5 bases of the junction left unmatched. The CDR3 is made up of 15 amino acids. CDR1 and CDR2 from the germline V gene are MNHEY and SMNVEV (reference sequence). CDR3 sequence reads: CASSSPLADYNEQFF. CDR3 coding DNA: TGTGCCAGCAGTTCACCACTAGCGGACTACAATGAGCAGTTCTTC.

In DNA, the CDR3 is TGTGCCAGCAGCTTAACTCCACTCGTCCCTATTCCCAATGAAAAACTGTTTTTT. Translation gives CASSLTPLVPIPNEKLFF. The chain uses TRBV7-2 and TRBJ1-4; D not resolved. This CDR3 has 18 residues. Germline V gives CDR1 SGHTA, CDR2 FQGNSA. Trimming shortened V by 2 bases and J by 5 bases, and 21 bases separated the two germline ends.

The CDR3 is CASSYGLGNEQFF. The CDR3 nucleotides read TGTGCCAGCAGTTACGGACTCGGCAATGAGCAGTTCTTC. V and J are TRBV6-6 and TRBJ2-1; maybe TRBD2 (5 bases). V lost 2 bases to trimming and J lost 6 bases, with 8 bases between them. CDR1 and CDR2 (germline): MNHNY, SVGAGI (reference sequence). The CDR3 is made up of 13 amino acids.

The chain employs TRBV19 and TRBJ2-7; the match to TRBD1 covers 8 bases. The V segment lost 9 bases and the J segment 5 bases; nucleotides outside the gene matches: 12. The CDR3 length is 14 residues. CDR1 and CDR2 from the germline V gene are LNHDA and SQIVND (reference sequence). Here the CDR3 reads CASSSRTGLNEQYF. The CDR3 DNA sequence: TGTGCCAGCAGCTCTAGGACAGGGTTGAACGAGCAGTACTTC.

Written as DNA, the CDR3 is TGTGCCAGCTCACCAGTGTTTATTCAGGGTTGGGACACTGAAGCTTTCTTT. Its protein is CASSPVFIQGWDTEAFF. The chain employs TRBV18 and TRBJ1-1, with D maybe TRBD1 (5 bases). This CDR3 is 17 amino acids long. The germline V and J ends were trimmed by 2 bases and 3 bases, with 19 bases remaining between them. From germline, CDR1 is KGHSH and CDR2 LQKENI. Supplemented by reference TRBV18 and TRBJ1-1, the full variable domain reads NAGVMQNPRHLVRRRGQEARLRCSPMKGHSHVYWYRQLPEEGLKFMVYLQKENIIDESGMPKERFSAEFPKEGPSILRIQQVVRGDSAAYFCASSPVFIQGWDTEAFFGQGTRLTVV.

The V and J genes are TRBV12-5 and TRBJ1-5; D is possibly TRBD1 (5 bases). Germline-derived CDR1 and CDR2 are LGHNT and FRNRAP. The CDR3 runs to 24 residues. With 0 bases removed from V and 7 bases from J, the gap between germline ends came to 40 bases. The CDR3: CASGLVIIPETGGLDRYPRQPQHF. The CDR3 DNA is TGTGCTAGTGGTTTGGTAATAATACCCGAGACGGGGGGATTGGACCGCTATCCCCGACAGCCCCAGCATTTT. Drawing the rest from reference TRBV12-5 and TRBJ1-5, the complete variable domain is DARVTQTPRHKVTEMGQEVTMRCQPILGHNTVFWYRQTMMQGLELLAYFRNRAPLDDSGMPKDRFSAEMPDATLATLKIQPSEPRDSAVYFCASGLVIIPETGGLDRYPRQPQHFGDGTRLSIL.

The chain carries TRBV24-1 and TRBJ2-3; TRBD1 aligns across 8 bases. CDR1 and CDR2 from the germline V gene are KGHDR and SFDVKD. The CDR3 loop spans 16 amino acids. Unmatched junction bases numbered 7, after V lost 4 bases and J lost 2 bases. Here the CDR3 reads CATSEEQGGFTDTQYF. The CDR3 coding sequence is TGTGCCACCAGTGAGGAACAGGGGGGTTTCACAGATACGCAGTATTTT.

As for this clone: The same CDR3 arises from other DNA sequences in this sample as well. The V gene is TRBV6-2 or TRBV6-3, the J gene TRBJ2-1, with 13 bases identical to TRBD2. The V gene's germline CDR1 is MNHEY and CDR2 SVGEGT. The V segment lost 5 bases and the J segment 4 bases; nucleotides outside the gene matches: 2. This CDR3 comprises 15 residues. CDR3 in DNA: TGTGCCAGCAGTAGACTAGCGGGGGGATACAATGAGCAGTTCTTC. This translates into CASSRLAGGYNEQFF.

J is TRBJ1-1 and V is TRBV29-1; D not resolved. V was clipped by 4 bases and J by 7 bases, with 4 bases between them. The CDR3 extends over 9 amino acids. In germline, CDR1 is SQVTM, CDR2 ANQGSEA. The CDR3 here is CSVGGEAFF. Written as DNA, the CDR3 is TGCAGCGTTGGCGGTGAAGCTTTCTTT.

The gene calls are TRBV10-2 and TRBJ2-3, with D uncertain. The CDR3 is 17 amino acids. CDR1 is WSHSY, CDR2 SAAADI, per germline. Trimming cost V 6 bases and J 2 bases, with 21 bases left between them. The CDR3 region has the DNA TGCGCCAGCAGGGTAACAAGGAGTGCATCCGTCACAGATACGCAGTATTTT. This translates into CASRVTRSASVTDTQYF.

In its sample, this clone was seen once. The chain carries TRBV4-3 and TRBJ1-6; D might be TRBD1 (6 bases). The CDR3 runs to 14 residues. From germline, CDR1 is LGHNA and CDR2 YSLEER. The V gene lost 3 bases and the J gene lost 6 bases, with 9 bases spanning the gap. The CDR3 region has the DNA TGCGCCAGCAGCCAGAGCAGGGGTAATTCACCCCTCCACTTT. As protein: CASSQSRGNSPLHF.

V usage is TRBV3-1 (or the pseudogene TRBV3-2) and J usage is TRBJ1-4; no clear D. The V end lost 0 bases, the J end lost 6 bases, and 5 bases lay between the germline ends. In germline, CDR1 is LGHDT, CDR2 YNNKEL (reference sequence). This CDR3 is built from 13 residues. Here the CDR3 reads CASSQETDEKLFF. For the CDR3, the DNA is TGTGCCAGCAGCCAAGAAACAGATGAAAAACTGTTTTTT.